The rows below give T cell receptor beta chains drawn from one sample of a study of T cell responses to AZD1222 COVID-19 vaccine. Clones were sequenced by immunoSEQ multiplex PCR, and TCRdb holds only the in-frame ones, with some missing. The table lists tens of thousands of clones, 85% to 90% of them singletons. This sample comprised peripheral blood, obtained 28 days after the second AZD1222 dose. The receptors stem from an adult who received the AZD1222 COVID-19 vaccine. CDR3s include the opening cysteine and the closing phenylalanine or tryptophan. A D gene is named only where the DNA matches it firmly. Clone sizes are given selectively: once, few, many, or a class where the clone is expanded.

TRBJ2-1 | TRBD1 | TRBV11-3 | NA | TGTGCCAGCAGCTTGGCCTTGGGGACAGGGGGCGTCTACAATGAGCAGTTCTTC | CASSLALGTGGVYNEQFF
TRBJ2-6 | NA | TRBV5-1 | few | TGCGCCAGCAGCTTGGTGAACTCTGGGGCCAACGTCCTGACTTTC | CASSLVNSGANVLTF
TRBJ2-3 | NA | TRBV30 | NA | TGTGCCTGGGCCAGGGGCACAGATACGCAGTATTTT | CAWARGTDTQYF
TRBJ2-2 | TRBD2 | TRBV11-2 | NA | TGTGCCAGCAGCTTAGTACTAGCGAGTACCGGGGAGCTGTTTTTT | CASSLVLASTGELFF
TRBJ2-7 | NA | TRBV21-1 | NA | TGTGCCAGCAGCAAAGACAAGGGACTAGCGGTTCCCTACGAGCAGTACTTC | CASSKDKGLAVPYEQYF
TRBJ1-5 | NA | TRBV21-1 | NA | TGTGCCAGCCCCCTAACAGGCTATAGCAATCAGCCCCAGCATTTT | CASPLTGYSNQPQHF
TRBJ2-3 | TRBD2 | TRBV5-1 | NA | TGCGCCAGCAGCTTCGAGCAGCGGGAGAGTCCAGATACGCAGTATTTT | CASSFEQRESPDTQYF
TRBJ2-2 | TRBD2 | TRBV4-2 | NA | TGTGCCAGCAGCCAAGAGGGGGCTAGCGGGTATACCGTCGGGGAGCTGTTTTTT | CASSQEGASGYTVGELFF
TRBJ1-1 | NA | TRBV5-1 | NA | TGCGCCAGCAGCCAAACCAAGAACACTGAAGCTTTCTTT | CASSQTKNTEAFF
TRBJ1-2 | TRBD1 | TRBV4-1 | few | TGCGCCAGCAGCCAACCTCTGGACAGGGAGGATGGCTACACCTTC | CASSQPLDREDGYTF
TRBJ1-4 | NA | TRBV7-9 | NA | TGTGCCACTACCGGCACGCTATCTGGGACCAGGCAGGAAAAACTGTTTTTT | CATTGTLSGTRQEKLFF
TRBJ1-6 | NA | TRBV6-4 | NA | TGTGCCAGCAGTAAAAACCCGTCGGGGGGAAATTCACCCCTCCACTTT | CASSKNPSGGNSPLHF
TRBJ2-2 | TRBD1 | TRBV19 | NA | TGTGCCAGTAGATGGGGACAGGGGTCAACCGGGGAGCTGTTTTTT | CASRWGQGSTGELFF
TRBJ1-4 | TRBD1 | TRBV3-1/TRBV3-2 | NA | TGTGCCAGCAGCCAATCCTTCAGGACAGGGCGTGAAAAACTGTTTTTT | CASSQSFRTGREKLFF
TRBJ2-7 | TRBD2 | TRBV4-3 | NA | TGCGCCAGCAGACTGCGACTAGCTGCCGCCTACGAGCAGTACTTC | CASRLRLAAAYEQYF
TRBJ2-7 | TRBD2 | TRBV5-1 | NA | TGCGCCAGCAGCTCAGGGACTAGCGCGTCCTACGAGCAGTACTTC | CASSSGTSASYEQYF
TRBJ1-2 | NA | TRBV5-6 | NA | TGTGCCAGCAGCACACTTAACTATGGCTACACCTTC | CASSTLNYGYTF
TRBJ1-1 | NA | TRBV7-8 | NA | TGTGCCAGCACCGGGACGGGACTCGCTGAAGCTTTCTTT | CASTGTGLAEAFF
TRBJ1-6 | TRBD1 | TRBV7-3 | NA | TGTGCCAGCAGCTTCCGGGACAGGGTATCACCCCTCCACTTT | CASSFRDRVSPLHF
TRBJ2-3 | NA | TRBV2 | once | TGTGCCAGCAGTGAGGGTCTAGCCGAGTACACAGATACGCAGTATTTT | CASSEGLAEYTDTQYF
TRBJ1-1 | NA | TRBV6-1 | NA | TGTGCCAGCAGTGAAGTCTCCCAGGAGGGAGCTTTCTTT | CASSEVSQEGAFF
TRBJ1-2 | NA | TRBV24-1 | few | TGTGCCACCAGTGATTGGGAAGGGGCTTCTAGCGGCTACACCTTC | CATSDWEGASSGYTF
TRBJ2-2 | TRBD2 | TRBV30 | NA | TGTGCCTGGACCGGACTAGGCGGTACCACCGGGGAGCTGTTTTTT | CAWTGLGGTTGELFF
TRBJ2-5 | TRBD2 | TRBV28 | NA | TGTGCCAGCAGTTCGAGACTAGCGGGAGAACGGGAGACCCAGTACTTC | CASSSRLAGERETQYF
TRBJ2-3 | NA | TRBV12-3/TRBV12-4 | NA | TGTGCCAGCAGTTTAACTGGCACAGATACGCAGTATTTT | CASSLTGTDTQYF
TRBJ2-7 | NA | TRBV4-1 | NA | TGCGCCAGCAGCCAAAAGGCGCAGACCTACGAGCAGTACTTC | CASSQKAQTYEQYF
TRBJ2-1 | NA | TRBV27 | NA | TGTGCCAGCAGTTTTAGGACTCCTGGTAAGAGGGGCTACAATGAGCAGTTCTTC | CASSFRTPGKRGYNEQFF
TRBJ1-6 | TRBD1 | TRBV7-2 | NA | TGTGCCAGCAGCTTACACCCGGGACAGCTTAATTCACCCCTCCACTTT | CASSLHPGQLNSPLHF
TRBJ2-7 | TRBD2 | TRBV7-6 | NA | TGTGCCAGCAGCTTAGATAGGACTAGCTCGTACGAGCAGTACTTC | CASSLDRTSSYEQYF
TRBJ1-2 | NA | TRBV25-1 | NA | TGTGCCAGCAGTGATTCCTCGGGACTGCGGCGGGGCTACACCTTC | CASSDSSGLRRGYTF
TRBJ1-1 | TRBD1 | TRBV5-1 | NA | TGCGCCAGCAGCTTGGGACAGGGGGCCACTGAAGCTTTCTTT | CASSLGQGATEAFF
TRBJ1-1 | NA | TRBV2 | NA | TGTGCCAGCACCTCGCAGGGAGGTGACACTGAAGCTTTCTTT | CASTSQGGDTEAFF
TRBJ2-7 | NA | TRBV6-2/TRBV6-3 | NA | TGTGCCAGCAGCCCGAGGGACGGCCTCTACGAGCAGTACTTC | CASSPRDGLYEQYF
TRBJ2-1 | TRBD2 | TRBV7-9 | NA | TGTGCCAGCAGCTCATCCGGGACTAGCGGGCACTCCTACAATGAGCAGTTCTTC | CASSSSGTSGHSYNEQFF
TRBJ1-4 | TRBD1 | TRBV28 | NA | TGTGCCAGCAGTTCGCCCAGGGGGTCAAGTAATGAAAAACTGTTTTTT | CASSSPRGSSNEKLFF
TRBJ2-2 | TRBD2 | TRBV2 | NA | TGTGCCAGCAGTCCCGGGACTAGCATTAACACCGGGGAGCTGTTTTTT | CASSPGTSINTGELFF
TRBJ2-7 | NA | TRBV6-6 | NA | TGTGCCAGCGAGGGGTCTCTCTCTACCGAGCAGTACTTC | CASEGSLSTEQYF
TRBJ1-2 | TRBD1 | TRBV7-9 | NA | TGTGCCACCCCAGGGACAGGGGGCGGCTATGGCTACACCTTC | CATPGTGGGYGYTF
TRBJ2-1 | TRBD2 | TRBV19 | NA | TGTGCCAGTAGTATAGGAGGCGGGAGACTCTCCTACAATGAGCAGTTCTTC | CASSIGGGRLSYNEQFF
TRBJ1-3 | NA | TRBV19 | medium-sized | TGTGCCAGTAGTATCTTCGCAGGGGACTCTGGAAACACCATATATTTT | CASSIFAGDSGNTIYF
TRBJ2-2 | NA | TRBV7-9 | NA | TGTGCCAGCAGCTCATATGACCAGAACACCGGGGAGCTGTTTTTT | CASSSYDQNTGELFF
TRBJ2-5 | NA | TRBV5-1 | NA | TGCGCCAGCAGCTTGGACGAGACCCAGTACTTC | CASSLDETQYF
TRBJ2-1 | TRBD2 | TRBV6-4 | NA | TGTGCCAGCAGTGCGAAGCGGGATTCGTCTAATGAGCAGTTCTTC | CASSAKRDSSNEQFF
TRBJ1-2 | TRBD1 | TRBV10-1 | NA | TGCGCCAGCAGTGAATCGGGACAGGAGAGCTATGGCTACACCTTC | CASSESGQESYGYTF
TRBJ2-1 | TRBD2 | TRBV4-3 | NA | TGCGCCAGCAGCAGCTCAGTTGCGGGAGGCGCTAGTGAGCAGTTCTTC | CASSSSVAGGASEQFF
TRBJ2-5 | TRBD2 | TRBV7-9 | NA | TGTGCCAGCAGATTAGGCGGGACTAGCTTTCAAGAGACCCAGTACTTC | CASRLGGTSFQETQYF
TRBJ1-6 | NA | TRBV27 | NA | TGTGCCAGCAGTTTCCGGGACCTCCTGGGGGCCCTCCACTTT | CASSFRDLLGALHF
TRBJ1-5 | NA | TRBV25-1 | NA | TGTGCCAGCAGTGGGGGTCTTTATAGCAATCAGCCCCAGCATTTT | CASSGGLYSNQPQHF
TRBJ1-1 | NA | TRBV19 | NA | TGTGCCAGTAGTATTTCAGTGAACACTGAAGCTTTCTTT | CASSISVNTEAFF
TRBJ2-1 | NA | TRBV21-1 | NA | TGTGCCAGCAGCCGCGGCGCAGGGTCCTACAATGAGCAGTTCTTC | CASSRGAGSYNEQFF
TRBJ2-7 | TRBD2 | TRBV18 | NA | TGTGCCAGCTCACGCACGGGACTAACCTACGAGCAGTACTTC | CASSRTGLTYEQYF